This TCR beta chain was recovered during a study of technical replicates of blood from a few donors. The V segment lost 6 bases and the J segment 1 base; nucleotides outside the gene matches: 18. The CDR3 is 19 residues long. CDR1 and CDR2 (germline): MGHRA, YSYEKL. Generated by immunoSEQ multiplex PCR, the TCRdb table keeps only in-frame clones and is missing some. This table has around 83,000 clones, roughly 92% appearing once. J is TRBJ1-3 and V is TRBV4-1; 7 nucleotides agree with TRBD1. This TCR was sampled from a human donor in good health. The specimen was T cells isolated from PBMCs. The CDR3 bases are TGCGCCAGCAGGCGGGACAGTCGGTACCCAGTAGTGTCTGGAAACACCATATATTTT. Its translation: CASRRDSRYPVVSGNTIYF.